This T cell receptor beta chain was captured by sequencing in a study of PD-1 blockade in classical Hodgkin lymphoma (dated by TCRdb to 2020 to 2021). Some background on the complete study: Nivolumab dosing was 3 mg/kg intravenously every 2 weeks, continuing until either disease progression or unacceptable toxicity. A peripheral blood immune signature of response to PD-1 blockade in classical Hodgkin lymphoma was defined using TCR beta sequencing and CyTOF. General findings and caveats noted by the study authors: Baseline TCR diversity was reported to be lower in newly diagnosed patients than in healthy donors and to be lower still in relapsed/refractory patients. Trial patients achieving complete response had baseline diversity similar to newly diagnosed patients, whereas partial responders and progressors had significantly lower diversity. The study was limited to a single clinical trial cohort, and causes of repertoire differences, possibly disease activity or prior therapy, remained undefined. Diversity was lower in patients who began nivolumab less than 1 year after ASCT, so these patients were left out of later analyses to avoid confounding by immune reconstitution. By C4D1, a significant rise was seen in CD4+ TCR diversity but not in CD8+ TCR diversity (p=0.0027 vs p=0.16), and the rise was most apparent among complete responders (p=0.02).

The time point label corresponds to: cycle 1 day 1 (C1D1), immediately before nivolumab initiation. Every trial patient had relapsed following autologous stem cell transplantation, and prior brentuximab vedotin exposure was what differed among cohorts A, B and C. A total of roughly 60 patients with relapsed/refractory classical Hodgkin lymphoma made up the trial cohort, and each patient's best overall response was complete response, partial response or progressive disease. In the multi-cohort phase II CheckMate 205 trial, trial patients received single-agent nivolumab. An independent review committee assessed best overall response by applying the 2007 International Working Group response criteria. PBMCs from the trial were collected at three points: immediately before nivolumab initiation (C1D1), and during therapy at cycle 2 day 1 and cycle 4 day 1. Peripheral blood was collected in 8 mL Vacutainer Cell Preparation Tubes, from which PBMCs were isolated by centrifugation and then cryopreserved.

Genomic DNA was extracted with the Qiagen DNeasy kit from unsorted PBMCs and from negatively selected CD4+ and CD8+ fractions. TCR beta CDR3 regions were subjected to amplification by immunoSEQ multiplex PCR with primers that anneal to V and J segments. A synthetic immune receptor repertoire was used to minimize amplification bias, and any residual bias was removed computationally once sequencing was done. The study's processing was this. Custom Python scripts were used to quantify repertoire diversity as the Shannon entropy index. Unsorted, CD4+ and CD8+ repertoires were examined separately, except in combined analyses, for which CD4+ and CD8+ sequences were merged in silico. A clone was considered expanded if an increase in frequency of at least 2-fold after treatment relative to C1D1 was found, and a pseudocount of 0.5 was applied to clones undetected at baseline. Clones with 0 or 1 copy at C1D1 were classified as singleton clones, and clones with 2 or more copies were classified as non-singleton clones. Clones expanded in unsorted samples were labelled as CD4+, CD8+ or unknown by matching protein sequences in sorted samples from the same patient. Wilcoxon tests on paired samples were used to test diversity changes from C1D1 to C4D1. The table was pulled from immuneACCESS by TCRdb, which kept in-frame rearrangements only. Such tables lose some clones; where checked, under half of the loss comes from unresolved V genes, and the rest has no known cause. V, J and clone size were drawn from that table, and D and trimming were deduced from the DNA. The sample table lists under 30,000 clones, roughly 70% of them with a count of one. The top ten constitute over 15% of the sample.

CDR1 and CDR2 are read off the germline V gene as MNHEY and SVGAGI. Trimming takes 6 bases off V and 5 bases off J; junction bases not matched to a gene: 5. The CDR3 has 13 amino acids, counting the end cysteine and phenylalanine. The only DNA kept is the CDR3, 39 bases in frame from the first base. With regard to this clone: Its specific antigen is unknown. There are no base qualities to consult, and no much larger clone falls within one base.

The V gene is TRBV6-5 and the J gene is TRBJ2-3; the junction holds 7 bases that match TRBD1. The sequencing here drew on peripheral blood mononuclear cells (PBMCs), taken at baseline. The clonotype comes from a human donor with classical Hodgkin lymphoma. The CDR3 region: CASREQGKDTQYF. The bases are TGTGCCAGCAGGGAACAGGGGAAAGATACGCAGTATTTT.